This TCR beta chain came from a study of blood T cell repertoires in COVID-19. Study information: The analysed material was cDNA or gDNA that came from T cells, B-cell-depleted T cells, or PBMCs.

Germline CDR1 reads MNHEY; CDR2 reads SVGEGT. The V segment lost 0 bases and the J segment 1 base; nucleotides outside the gene matches: 0. The CDR3 is 15 residues long. Clones were sequenced by immunoSEQ multiplex PCR, and TCRdb holds only the in-frame ones, with some missing. The table has about 220,000 clones, approximately 80% seen once. Sequences were obtained from peripheral blood. J is TRBJ2-4 and V is TRBV6-2 or TRBV6-3, with 7 bases that match TRBD2. The origin of this receptor is a human donor in a cohort sampled during active COVID-19. The CDR3 spells CASSYSGGAKNIQYF. CDR3 DNA sequence: TGTGCCAGCAGTTACTCGGGAGGGGCCAAAAACATTCAGTACTTC.